These 8 T cell receptor beta chains came from one sample sequenced in a study of blood T cell repertoires in COVID-19. This table comes from immunoSEQ multiplex PCR, and its TCRdb copy is limited to in-frame clones, with some not included. The sample includes some 48,000 clones, approximately 86% of them seen just once. Sequencing used peripheral blood. These receptors all stem from a woman aged 80 or older in a cohort sampled during active or convalescent COVID-19.

The gene calls are TRBV10-2 and TRBJ2-7, with 10 positions matching TRBD2. The length of the CDR3 is 15 residues. CDR1 is WSHSY, CDR2 SAAADI, per germline. The V gene end was trimmed by 0 bases and the J gene end by 7 bases; junction bases not matched to a gene: 6. CDR3 nucleotide sequence: TGCGCCAGCAGTGAGTCGGGAGCGGGGGGGTGGGAGCAGTACTTC. Protein sequence: CASSESGAGGWEQYF.

V usage is TRBV21-1 and J usage is TRBJ2-7; TRBD2 is the table's D call and was not checked against the DNA. TRBV21-1 is a pseudogene. The CDR3 has 15 residues. In DNA, the CDR3 is TGTGCCAGCAGCAAGTCGGGAGTGGTACTCGACGAGCAGTACTTC. As protein: CASSKSGVVLDEQYF.

This chain connects TRBV2 to TRBJ2-7; 8 nucleotides agree with TRBD1. Unmatched junction bases numbered 15, after V lost 8 bases and J lost 3 bases. Germline values: CDR1 SNHLY, CDR2 FYNNEI. The CDR3 extends over 16 amino acids. The DNA for the CDR3 is TGTGCCAGCGAGACGATTTCCGGGACAGGCTTCTACGAGCAGTACTTC. Its protein product is CASETISGTGFYEQYF.

The chain carries TRBV5-4 and TRBJ1-1; 11 bases line up with TRBD1. CDR3 length: 17 amino acids. V dropped 5 bases and J dropped 4; count of bases not matched to a gene: 13. From germline, CDR1 is SGHNT and CDR2 YYREEE (reference sequence). The CDR3 DNA reads as TGTGCCAGCAGGACCGGGACAGGGGGTACCTTAACCACTGAAGCTTTCTTT. Its translation: CASRTGTGGTLTTEAFF.

The rearrangement uses TRBV2 and TRBJ1-6, with 7 bases aligning to TRBD1. V lost 4 bases and J lost 7; bases outside the gene matches: 7. Looked up from germline, CDR1 is SNHLY and CDR2 is FYNNEI. The CDR3 is 15 residues long. Here the CDR3 reads CASSVDRAVNSPLHF. DNA for the CDR3: TGTGCCAGCAGTGTAGACAGGGCAGTGAATTCACCCCTCCACTTT.

The chain has TRBV4-3 and TRBJ2-2, with D perhaps TRBD1 (5 bases). V was trimmed by 0 bases and J by 4 bases, leaving 18 bases between them. The CDR3 is made up of 18 amino acids. The germline gives CDR1 LGHNA, CDR2 YSLEER. CDR3 loop: CASSQEGLRGHTTGELFF. For the CDR3, the DNA is TGCGCCAGCAGCCAAGAAGGATTGCGAGGACATACCACCGGGGAGCTGTTTTTT.

J is TRBJ2-7 and V is TRBV24-1, with 7 nucleotides matching TRBD2. The CDR3 spans 13 residues. Trimming at V came to 9 bases and at J to 3 bases, leaving 7 bases not matched to a gene. Germline assignment: CDR1 KGHDR and CDR2 SFDVKD. The CDR3 sequence is CATRGLADYEQYF. The CDR3 DNA sequence: TGTGCCACCCGAGGGCTAGCGGACTACGAGCAGTACTTC.

The genes are TRBV5-1 and TRBJ2-7, with D maybe TRBD2 (5 bases). The ends were cut back, 4 bases at V and 3 bases at J, with 11 bases in the middle. CDR1 is SGHRS, CDR2 YFSETQ, per germline. The CDR3 extends over 13 amino acids. This CDR3 is CASSAREGYEQYF. CDR3 nucleotide sequence: TGCGCCAGCAGCGCCCGAGAGGGCTACGAGCAGTACTTC.